Below are 5 T cell receptor beta chains sequenced from a single sample in a study of blood T cell repertoires in COVID-19 (TCRdb year 2020). The receptor library was made with the immunoSEQ multiplex PCR assay. Here the immuneACCESS table is served through TCRdb, limited to in-frame sequences with V and J called. Missing clones are a known gap in these copies; in checked studies unresolved V genes cover under half, and the rest lacks a known reason. This sample has fewer than 120,000 clones in its table, and roughly 79% of those were observed once. The leading ten clones occupy approximately 16% of the sample. Material: peripheral blood. The source is a woman at least 80 years old with active or convalescent COVID-19.

This sequence joins TRBV7-8 and TRBJ1-5, with D possibly being TRBD1 (6 bases). Trimming shortened V by 5 bases and J by 1 base, and 18 bases separated the two germline ends. Per germline, CDR1 SGHVS and CDR2 FQNEAQ. The CDR3 is 17 residues long. CDR3 DNA sequence: TGTGCCAGCAGCCCTGCGGGGGGCGCGAGGAGCAATCAGCCCCAGCATTTT. Its protein is CASSPAGGARSNQPQHF. The full variable domain, with the rest looked up from reference TRBV7-8 and TRBJ1-5, is GAGVSQSPRYKVAKRGQDVALRCDPISGHVSLFWYQQALGQGPEFLTYFQNEAQLDKSGLPSDRFFAERPEGSVSTLKIQRTQQEDSAVYLCASSPAGGARSNQPQHFGDGTRLSIL.

The V call is TRBV2, the J call TRBJ1-5; no clear D. From germline, CDR1 is SNHLY and CDR2 FYNNEI. Deletions cut 4 bases from V and 1 base from J, with 14 bases between. The CDR3 loop spans 16 amino acids. CDR3 amino acids: CASSGFGRVSNQPQHF. CDR3 nucleotide sequence: TGTGCCAGCAGTGGTTTTGGGAGGGTGAGCAATCAGCCCCAGCATTTT.

The chain joins TRBV7-3 to TRBJ2-7, with D possibly matching TRBD1 (6 bases). V was cut by 2 bases and J by 1 base, with 12 bases left in between. The CDR3 loop spans 15 amino acids. The germline V gene encodes CDR1 SGHTA and CDR2 FQGTGA. CDR3: CASSLAVGGSYEQYF. The DNA for the CDR3 is TGTGCCAGCAGCTTAGCAGTAGGGGGTTCCTACGAGCAGTACTTC.

This rearrangement joins TRBV6-5 to TRBJ2-6, with D perhaps matching TRBD1 (6 bases). The V gene's germline CDR1 is MNHEY and CDR2 SVGAGI. The V gene lost 2 bases and the J gene lost 4 bases, with 12 bases spanning the gap. The CDR3 is 16 residues long. The CDR3 here is CASSYASGAGANVLTF. Written as DNA, the CDR3 is TGTGCCAGCAGTTACGCTTCAGGGGCCGGGGCCAACGTCCTGACTTTC.

The chain uses TRBV11-3 and TRBJ2-1; 9 bases are a match to TRBD1. Germline-derived CDR1 and CDR2 are SGHNT and YENEEA. This CDR3 spans 17 amino acids. The junction had 11 bases not matched to a gene; V was cut back by 0 bases and J by 8 bases. The CDR3 sequence: CASSLDRQGQGLDEQFF. CDR3 nucleotides: TGTGCCAGCAGCTTAGATCGCCAGGGACAGGGTCTCGATGAGCAGTTCTTC.